These 16 T cell receptor beta chains share one sample of origin, sequenced in a study of shared clonotypes between healthy human individuals (dated by TCRdb to the early 2020s). Libraries came from the immunoSEQ multiplex PCR assay. This is the immuneACCESS table as TCRdb keeps it, with only in-frame sequences that have V and J called. A part of the clones is gone; compared with another copy, unresolved V genes explain less than half, and the rest is unexplained. In all, the sample holds 2 million to 2.5 million clones, and roughly 95% of those were seen once. The leading ten clones occupy roughly 0.13% of the sample. The sequenced sample was naive CD4+ T cells sorted from blood. What the cell subset or site label conveys for this sample: CD45RA+ positively selected. All receptors derive from a man aged 18 to 30 in good health.

V is TRBV30 and J is TRBJ2-2; 7 nucleotides line up with TRBD1. CDR1 GTSNPN and CDR2 SVGIG come from the germline V gene (reference sequence). Trimming took 3 bases from V and 5 from J; bases not matched to a gene: 6. CDR3 length: 14 amino acids. CDR3 amino acids: CAWRVEGATGELFF. DNA of the CDR3: TGTGCCTGGAGGGTCGAGGGGGCTACCGGGGAGCTGTTTTTT.

This sequence joins TRBV7-8 and TRBJ2-2; D might be TRBD2 (5 bases). CDR1 is SGHVS, CDR2 FQNEAQ, per germline. The germline V and J ends were trimmed by 2 bases and 5 bases, with 12 bases remaining between them. The CDR3 covers 15 residues. CDR3 sequence (DNA): TGTGCCAGCAGCTTAATGCGGAGAGGGACCGGGGAGCTGTTTTTT. Amino acids: CASSLMRRGTGELFF.

A single count supports this clone. This sequence joins TRBV6-5 and TRBJ2-5, with D hard to call. Germline CDR1 reads MNHEY; CDR2 reads SVGAGI. This CDR3 comprises 15 residues. Trimming removed 2 bases at V and 0 bases at J, with 10 bases between. CDR3 residues: CASSYDILYQETQYF. DNA for the CDR3: TGTGCCAGCAGTTACGATATACTTTACCAAGAGACCCAGTACTTC.

This chain connects TRBV12-5 to TRBJ2-2; a possible D gene is TRBD1 (6 bases). V dropped 3 bases and J dropped 0 bases, with 8 bases sitting between them. The CDR3 runs to 15 residues. The germline V gene encodes CDR1 LGHNT and CDR2 FRNRAP. CDR3 nucleotide sequence: TGTGCTAGTGGTTTAAGGACAGCGAACACCGGGGAGCTGTTTTTT. As protein: CASGLRTANTGELFF.

V gene TRBV7-2 combines with J gene TRBJ1-5; D uncertain. V lost 6 bases to trimming and J lost 0 bases, with 9 bases between them. CDR1 is SGHTA, CDR2 FQGNSA, per germline. The CDR3 is made up of 14 amino acids. This CDR3 reads CASSAQDSNQPQHF. DNA for the CDR3: TGTGCCAGCAGTGCTCAGGATAGCAATCAGCCCCAGCATTTT.

The CDR3: CASSLGGTGDQPQHF. CDR3 nucleotide sequence: TGTGCCAGCAGCTTAGGTGGGACAGGGGATCAGCCCCAGCATTTT. This chain joins TRBV7-2 and TRBJ1-5; 10 bases map to TRBD1. The V gene's germline CDR1 is SGHTA and CDR2 FQGNSA. This CDR3 comprises 15 residues. The J segment lost 5 bases and the V segment lost 1 base, leaving 2 bases of the junction unmatched.

J is TRBJ2-7 and V is TRBV13; a possible D gene is TRBD1 (6 bases). The ends were cut back, 6 bases at V and 6 bases at J, with 18 bases in the middle. In germline, CDR1 is PRHDT, CDR2 FYEKMQ (reference sequence). The CDR3 is made up of 14 amino acids. CDR3 loop: CASRKQGDLIEQYF. Here the CDR3 DNA reads TGTGCCAGCAGGAAACAGGGTGACTTAATCGAGCAGTACTTC.

The CDR3 DNA follows: TGTGCCAGCATTACCCTAGCGGGGGGGCAGTTCTTC. It translates to CASITLAGGQFF. The gene calls are TRBV2 and TRBJ2-1; TRBD2 matches 11 bases. J gave up 12 bases and V 7 bases, and 5 bases lay outside the gene matches. The germline V gene encodes CDR1 SNHLY and CDR2 FYNNEI. This CDR3 has 12 residues.

The chain combines TRBV28 with TRBJ1-5; D ambiguous. Per germline, CDR1 MDHEN and CDR2 SYDVKM. This CDR3 contains 16 residues. With 1 base removed from V and 3 bases from J, the gap between germline ends came to 13 bases. The CDR3 protein is CASSLSIYSPNQPQHF. The CDR3, as DNA: TGTGCCAGCAGTTTATCCATATACTCTCCCAATCAGCCCCAGCATTTT.

This clone was counted once. The V call is TRBV7-9, the J call TRBJ2-7; D ambiguous. Germline CDR1 SEHNR, CDR2 FQNEAQ (reference sequence). Trimming shortened V by 0 bases and J by 6 bases, and 9 bases separated the two germline ends. This CDR3 comprises 13 residues. CDR3 sequence (DNA): TGTGCCAGCAGCTTAGCAAGAGGTGGCGAGCAGTACTTC. This encodes CASSLARGGEQYF. The entire variable domain, with the rest obtained from reference TRBV7-9 and TRBJ2-7, is as follows: DTGVSQNPRHKITKRGQNVTFRCDPISEHNRLYWYRQTLGQGPEFLTYFQNEAQLEKSRLLSDRFSAERPKGSFSTLEIQRTEQGDSAMYLCASSLARGGEQYFGPGTRLTVT.

The chain joins TRBV5-5 to TRBJ1-5; D is unclear. Germline values: CDR1 SGHKS, CDR2 YYEKEE (reference sequence). Trimming took off 2 bases at V and 2 bases at J, with 8 bases between the two ends. This CDR3 has 14 amino acids. CDR3 sequence (DNA): TGTGCCAGCAGCTTCACAGATGGCAATCAGCCCCAGCATTTT. Translating gives CASSFTDGNQPQHF. Supplemented by reference TRBV5-5 and TRBJ1-5, the full variable domain reads DAGVTQSPTHLIKTRGQQVTLRCSPISGHKSVSWYQQVLGQGPQFIFQYYEKEERGRGNFPDRFSARQFPNYSSELNVNALLLGDSALYLCASSFTDGNQPQHFGDGTRLSIL.

The V call is TRBV11-2, the J call TRBJ1-5; weak D call: TRBD1 (5 bases). Germline values: CDR1 SGHAT, CDR2 FQNNGV. The CDR3 runs 16 residues. Deletions cut 1 base from V and 6 bases from J, with 16 bases between. In DNA form, the CDR3 reads TGTGCCAGCAGCTTAGGCCGGGGGGTAGGGGTTCAGCCCCAGCATTTT. Translated, it gives CASSLGRGVGVQPQHF.

The chain is built from TRBV11-2 and TRBJ1-2; possibly TRBD1 for D (5 bases). Trimming pared 4 bases from V and 2 bases from J, leaving 5 bases between. This CDR3 spans 12 amino acids. Germline V gene sequence: CDR1 SGHAT, CDR2 FQNNGV. Written as DNA, the CDR3 is TGTGCCAGCAGCTCAGGGAACTATGGCTACACCTTC. Residues: CASSSGNYGYTF.

The chain carries TRBV4-2 and TRBJ1-5; D gene uncertain. Germline loops: CDR1 LGHNA, CDR2 YNFKEQ. The CDR3 is 16 amino acids. V gave up 0 bases and J gave up 0 bases, with 9 bases separating them. CDR3 loop: CASSQDMDYSNQPQHF. DNA of the CDR3: TGTGCCAGCAGCCAAGATATGGATTATAGCAATCAGCCCCAGCATTTT.

This chain uses TRBV5-4 with TRBJ2-2; 8 bases align to TRBD1. CDR1 and CDR2 from the germline V gene are SGHNT and YYREEE (reference sequence). J lost 4 bases, V lost 3 bases, and 8 bases had no gene match. This CDR3 region has 16 residues. DNA of the CDR3: TGTGCCAGCAGCTGGAAGGACAGGGCTCGCACCGGGGAGCTGTTTTTT. Protein product: CASSWKDRARTGELFF.

V and J are TRBV28 and TRBJ1-4, with D tentatively TRBD1 (5 bases). The CDR3 contains 15 residues. V was clipped by 5 bases and J by 8 bases, with 18 bases between them. Germline assignment: CDR1 MDHEN and CDR2 SYDVKM. The CDR3 here is CASSPASRGGEKLFF. The DNA for the CDR3 is TGTGCCAGCAGTCCCGCATCAAGGGGAGGGGAAAAACTGTTTTTT.